The 31 T cell receptor beta chains below come from one sample, sequenced in a study of cytomegalovirus exposure and HLA in healthy donors. This PCR relied on a set of 60 Vbeta primers and 13 Jbeta primers. TCRdb's copy holds only in-frame clones and misses some; the assay was immunoSEQ multiplex PCR. This table has some 130,000 clones, roughly 79% appearing once. The sequenced material came from PBMCs. These receptors were obtained from a woman aged 18-29 years in good health and CMV-seronegative.

The chain carries TRBV30 and TRBJ2-5, with TRBD2 identical over 8 bases. The J call may be mistaken, given a closer DNA end match to TRBJ2-7. The CDR3 is 15 amino acids. From germline, CDR1 is GTSNPN and CDR2 SVGIG (reference sequence). CDR3 DNA: TGTGCCTGGAGCAGACTAGCGTACAGCTCCTACGAGCAGTACTTC. Encoded protein: CAWSRLAYSSYEQYF.

The chain uses TRBV6-5 and TRBJ2-5; D is undetermined. Germline assignment: CDR1 MNHEY and CDR2 SVGAGI. The CDR3 totals 15 residues. V lost 2 bases to trimming and J lost 1 base, with 11 bases between them. The CDR3 DNA reads as TGTGCCAGCAGTTACACCCTCGGTTTCCAAGAGACCCAGTACTTC. It codes for CASSYTLGFQETQYF.

The J gene is TRBJ1-3, the V gene TRBV19; 10 bases fit TRBD1. Unmatched junction bases numbered 9, after V lost 10 bases and J lost 6 bases. Looked up from germline, CDR1 is LNHDA and CDR2 is SQIVND (reference sequence). This CDR3 region has 14 residues. In DNA form, the CDR3 reads TGTGCCACGAGACCGGGACAGGGGATAAACACCATATATTTT. It is translated as CATRPGQGINTIYF.

The chain couples TRBV20-1 to TRBJ1-2; D gene ambiguous. V lost 6 bases and J 8 bases, leaving 10 bases between the germline ends. The CDR3 runs 10 residues. Germline loops: CDR1 DFQATT, CDR2 SNEGSKA (reference sequence). The CDR3 coding sequence is TGCAGTGCCCACACGGGAGGCTACACCTTC. Translated, it gives CSAHTGGYTF.

This chain joins TRBV18 and TRBJ1-1, with a possible D match to TRBD1 (5 bases). Trimming cost V 0 bases and J 1 base, with 12 bases left between them. The CDR3 is 16 amino acids. CDR1 KGHSH and CDR2 LQKENI come from the germline V gene. The CDR3 DNA reads as TGTGCCAGCTCACCACCTGAGAGTACAGGGAACACTGAAGCTTTCTTT. Translation: CASSPPESTGNTEAFF.

V is TRBV7-8 and J is TRBJ2-1, with TRBD2 matching 11 bases. Germline loops: CDR1 SGHVS, CDR2 FQNEAQ. The V and J ends lost 4 bases and 3 bases, in that order; junction bases with no gene match: 8. The CDR3 is made up of 17 amino acids. CDR3 residues: CASSWTSGPGGYNEQFF. CDR3 sequence (DNA): TGTGCCAGCAGCTGGACTAGCGGGCCCGGGGGCTACAATGAGCAGTTCTTC.

This clone showed up just once. The chain joins TRBV10-3 to TRBJ1-1, with D tentatively TRBD1 (6 bases). V was trimmed by 0 bases and J by 1 base, leaving 15 bases between them. Germline V CDR1 and CDR2: ENHRY, SYGVKD. This CDR3 is 17 amino acids long. The DNA of the CDR3 is TGTGCCATCAGTGAGTCGAGGGGGGGAAGGGGGAACACTGAAGCTTTCTTT. Protein product: CAISESRGGRGNTEAFF.

J is TRBJ2-3 and V is TRBV30; 7 bases map to TRBD1. The trim removed 0 bases at V and 0 bases at J, leaving 0 bases unmatched. CDR3 length: 14 amino acids. Germline loops: CDR1 GTSNPN, CDR2 SVGIG (reference sequence). The CDR3, as DNA: TGTGCCTGGAGTGTAGGGGGCAGCACAGATACGCAGTATTTT. Its protein is CAWSVGGSTDTQYF.

This sequence joins TRBV11-2 and TRBJ2-1; 8 nucleotides align to TRBD2. The CDR3 totals 18 residues. Germline CDR1 and CDR2: SGHAT and FQNNGV. Losses at the gene ends were 5 bases for V and 0 bases for J; bases not matched to a gene: 12. The CDR3 loop reads CASSPRGVAGSSYNEQFF. For the CDR3, the DNA is TGTGCCAGCAGCCCCCGGGGAGTAGCGGGGAGCTCCTACAATGAGCAGTTCTTC.

As to this clone: Other DNA variants within this sample encode the same CDR3. This chain uses TRBV30 with TRBJ1-1, with D possibly being TRBD1 (6 bases). CDR1 is GTSNPN, CDR2 SVGIG, per germline (reference sequence). Trimming removed 3 bases from V and 1 base from J, with 12 bases in between. This CDR3 is 14 amino acids long. CDR3 amino acids: CAWSQGQTNTEAFF. Written as DNA, the CDR3 is TGTGCCTGGAGCCAGGGACAAACGAACACTGAAGCTTTCTTT.

This chain uses TRBV6-5 with TRBJ1-4; 7 bases line up with TRBD1. The junction had 6 bases not matched to a gene; V was cut back by 0 bases and J by 8 bases. The germline V gene has CDR1 MNHEY and CDR2 SVGAGI. This CDR3 has 15 amino acids. The CDR3 loop is CASSYSPQGREKLFF. In DNA, the CDR3 is TGTGCCAGCAGTTACTCTCCACAGGGGCGGGAAAAACTGTTTTTT.

This chain uses TRBV28 with TRBJ2-3; 15 bases line up with TRBD2. J lost 6 bases, V lost 6 bases, and 7 bases had no gene match. The CDR3 runs to 16 residues. Germline CDR1 reads MDHEN; CDR2 reads SYDVKM. The CDR3 spells CASRTGTSGRSDTQYF. DNA of the CDR3: TGTGCCAGCAGAACGGGGACTAGCGGGAGGTCGGATACGCAGTATTTT.

This clone was counted between two and nine times. The chain joins TRBV10-3 to TRBJ2-2, with 8 nucleotides matching TRBD2. V was pared by 8 bases and J by 1 base, with 9 bases of the junction left unmatched. The germline CDR1 and CDR2 sequences are ENHRY and SYGVKD. The CDR3 runs 16 residues. In nucleotides, the CDR3 is TGTGCCATCGCTGCCTCCAGCGGGAGGAACACCGGGGAGCTGTTTTTT. Translating gives CAIAASSGRNTGELFF.

The count of this clone is one. V and J are TRBV5-1 and TRBJ2-1; 7 bases fit TRBD2. CDR1 and CDR2 from the germline V gene are SGHRS and YFSETQ. CDR3 length: 16 residues. Trimming removed 0 bases from V and 6 bases from J; junction bases left unmatched: 9. CDR3 sequence (DNA): TGCGCCAGCAGCTTGGCCGGTGGCGGGGAGGGCAATGAGCAGTTCTTC. Protein: CASSLAGGGEGNEQFF.

This rearrangement joins TRBV4-1 to TRBJ1-1; D is perhaps TRBD1 (5 bases). The germline V gene has CDR1 MGHRA and CDR2 YSYEKL. The CDR3 length is 14 residues. V lost 1 base, J lost 4 bases, and 10 bases lay in between. In nucleotides, the CDR3 is TGCGCCAGCAGCCAAGTATGGGGCGGCACTGAAGCTTTCTTT. It encodes CASSQVWGGTEAFF.

This sequence joins TRBV10-3 and TRBJ1-2; D uncertain. Trimming left V 2 bases short and J 8 bases short, with 12 bases between. In germline, CDR1 is ENHRY, CDR2 SYGVKD. There are 13 residues in the CDR3. The CDR3: CAISETDLGGYTF. DNA of the CDR3: TGTGCCATCAGTGAGACAGACCTCGGAGGCTACACCTTC.

The count of this clone is one. The V call is TRBV7-9, the J call TRBJ2-1; no clear D gene. Germline assignment: CDR1 SEHNR and CDR2 FQNEAQ (reference sequence). The CDR3 loop spans 12 amino acids. Between the trimmed V and J ends, which lost 3 bases and 7 bases, there was a span of 7 bases. The CDR3 reads CASSLGENEQFF. The CDR3, as DNA: TGTGCCAGCAGCTTGGGCGAGAATGAGCAGTTCTTC.

The chain employs TRBV2 and TRBJ2-2; TRBD1 aligns across 8 bases. V lost 3 bases and J lost 3; bases outside the gene matches: 0. Germline CDR1 reads SNHLY; CDR2 reads FYNNEI. CDR3 size: 14 residues. This chain's CDR3 is CASSEDRDTGELFF. As DNA, the CDR3 is TGTGCCAGCAGTGAGGACAGGGACACCGGGGAGCTGTTTTTT.

This chain links TRBV6-6 with TRBJ2-3, with D perhaps matching TRBD1 (5 bases). The length of the CDR3 is 14 residues. V was trimmed by 2 bases and J by 5 bases, leaving 11 bases between them. The germline CDR1 and CDR2 sequences are MNHNY and SVGAGI (reference sequence). CDR3 coding DNA: TGTGCCAGCAGTTACCCCGGAAGGGGAGATACGCAGTATTTT. The encoded protein is CASSYPGRGDTQYF.

This clone was counted a few times. V usage is TRBV29-1 and J usage is TRBJ2-2; D unresolved. The germline V gene encodes CDR1 SQVTM and CDR2 ANQGSEA. Trimming pared 6 bases from V and 1 base from J, leaving 12 bases between. The CDR3 loop spans 14 amino acids. As DNA, the CDR3 is TGCAGCGTCCGACGAGGCTTGAACACCGGGGAGCTGTTTTTT. Its protein product is CSVRRGLNTGELFF.

This rearrangement joins TRBV5-1 to TRBJ2-2, with D unresolved. CDR3 length: 14 amino acids. The V gene's germline CDR1 is SGHRS and CDR2 YFSETQ. The V gene lost 5 bases and the J gene lost 2 bases, with 10 bases spanning the gap. The CDR3 DNA reads as TGCGCCAGCAGGGTCAGGCTTAACACCGGGGAGCTGTTTTTT. Translation gives CASRVRLNTGELFF. Full variable domain (missing parts from reference TRBV5-1 and TRBJ2-2): KAGVTQTPRYLIKTRGQQVTLSCSPISGHRSVSWYQQTPGQGLQFLFEYFSETQRNKGNFPGRFSGRQFSNSRSEMNVSTLELGDSALYLCASRVRLNTGELFFGEGSRLTVL.

The genes are TRBV19 and TRBJ2-1; D is unclear. CDR1 is LNHDA, CDR2 SQIVND, per germline (reference sequence). The CDR3 contains 14 residues. Trimming took off 1 base at V and 6 bases at J, with 10 bases between the two ends. The CDR3, as DNA: TGTGCCAGTAGTATAGGGCCTTGGAGCAATGAGCAGTTCTTC. It yields the protein CASSIGPWSNEQFF.

There are a few counts of this clone. The CDR3 DNA sequence: TGTGCCAGCGGAACAGACAGGGCGATGAACACTGAAGCTTTCTTT. This encodes CASGTDRAMNTEAFF. The rearrangement joins TRBV4-2 to TRBJ1-1, with 7 bases that match TRBD1. The germline V gene has CDR1 LGHNA and CDR2 YNFKEQ. With V trimmed by 8 bases and J by 0 bases, 9 bases remained unmatched. The CDR3 length is 15 residues.

The rearrangement links TRBV9 to TRBJ2-1; maybe TRBD2 (6 bases). CDR3 length equals 15 residues. V lost 3 bases and J lost 4, with 14 bases in between. From germline, CDR1 is SGDLS and CDR2 YYNGEE. The CDR3 sequence is CASSADGGTYNEQFF. CDR3 bases: TGTGCCAGCAGCGCAGATGGCGGGACTTACAATGAGCAGTTCTTC.

The rearrangement links TRBV10-3 to TRBJ1-5, with D possibly being TRBD1 (5 bases). V lost 8 bases, J lost 6 bases, and 14 bases lay in between. This CDR3 is 13 amino acids long. Germline CDR1 reads ENHRY; CDR2 reads SYGVKD. This CDR3 is CAIGGVVGQPQHF. The CDR3, as DNA: TGTGCCATCGGGGGGGTGGTGGGTCAGCCCCAGCATTTT.

V gene TRBV30 combines with J gene TRBJ1-4; D may be TRBD1 (6 bases). From germline, CDR1 is GTSNPN and CDR2 SVGIG (reference sequence). CDR3 length: 14 residues. V gave up 4 bases and J gave up 0 bases, with 9 bases separating them. The CDR3 nucleotides are TGTGCCTGGATGGACAGAACAACTAATGAAAAACTGTTTTTT. The encoded protein is CAWMDRTTNEKLFF.

The V and J genes are TRBV6-5 and TRBJ2-2; TRBD1 might be the D (6 bases). Germline V gene data show CDR1 as MNHEY and CDR2 as SVGAGI. The CDR3 length is 15 residues. V was pared by 4 bases and J by 6 bases, with 15 bases between. CDR3 protein: CASSSKRGNSGELFF. Here the CDR3 DNA reads TGTGCCAGCAGTTCAAAGAGGGGGAATTCCGGGGAGCTGTTTTTT.

V gene TRBV5-5 combines with J gene TRBJ1-5; D might be TRBD1 (6 bases). The V and J ends lost 4 bases and 1 base respectively, with 18 bases between them. This CDR3 has 17 residues. The V gene's germline CDR1 is SGHKS and CDR2 YYEKEE (reference sequence). CDR3 DNA sequence: TGTGCCAGCAGCGGGAGGGGGGCTGGTGGGAGCAATCAGCCCCAGCATTTT. Amino acid sequence: CASSGRGAGGSNQPQHF. Combining the CDR3 with reference TRBV5-5 and TRBJ1-5 gives the whole variable domain DAGVTQSPTHLIKTRGQQVTLRCSPISGHKSVSWYQQVLGQGPQFIFQYYEKEERGRGNFPDRFSARQFPNYSSELNVNALLLGDSALYLCASSGRGAGGSNQPQHFGDGTRLSIL.

The chain joins TRBV4-1 to TRBJ1-1; maybe TRBD1 (6 bases). The CDR3 covers 14 residues. Trimming pared 4 bases from V and 11 bases from J, leaving 20 bases between. Looked up from germline, CDR1 is MGHRA and CDR2 is YSYEKL. CDR3 loop: CASSPTGTAGEAFF. In DNA, the CDR3 is TGCGCCAGCAGCCCGACAGGTACAGCTGGGGAGGCTTTCTTT.

CDR3 DNA: TGTGCCAGCAGTCCGACTAGGCACCCGACCTACGAGCAGTACTTC. Protein sequence: CASSPTRHPTYEQYF. The V gene is TRBV2, the J gene TRBJ2-7, with D perhaps matching TRBD2 (6 bases). This CDR3 contains 15 residues. Trimming left V 5 bases short and J 2 bases short, with 16 bases between. Germline V gene sequence: CDR1 SNHLY, CDR2 FYNNEI.

The chain employs TRBV7-2 and TRBJ2-3; unclear D gene. CDR1 SGHTA and CDR2 FQGNSA come from the germline V gene. The V end was cut by 6 bases, the J end by 0 bases, with 4 bases between. This CDR3 has 12 residues. CDR3 protein: CASRQSTDTQYF. The DNA of the CDR3 is TGTGCCAGCAGACAAAGCACAGATACGCAGTATTTT. Drawing the rest from reference TRBV7-2 and TRBJ2-3, the complete variable domain is GAGVSQSPSNKVTEKGKDVELRCDPISGHTALYWYRQSLGQGLEFLIYFQGNSAPDKSGLPSDRFSAERTGGSVSTLTIQRTQQEDSAVYLCASRQSTDTQYFGPGTRLTVL.